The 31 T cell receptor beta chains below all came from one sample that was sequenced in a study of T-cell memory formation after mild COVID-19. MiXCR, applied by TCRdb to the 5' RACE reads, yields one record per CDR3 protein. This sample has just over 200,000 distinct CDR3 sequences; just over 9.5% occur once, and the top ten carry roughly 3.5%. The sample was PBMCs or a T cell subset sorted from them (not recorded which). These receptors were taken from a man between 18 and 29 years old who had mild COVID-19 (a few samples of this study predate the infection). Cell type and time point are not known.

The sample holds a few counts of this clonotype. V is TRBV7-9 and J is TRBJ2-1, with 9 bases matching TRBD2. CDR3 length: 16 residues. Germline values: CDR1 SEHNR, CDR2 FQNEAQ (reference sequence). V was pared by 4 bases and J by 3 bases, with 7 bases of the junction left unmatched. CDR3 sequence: CASSSPGTSFYNEQFF. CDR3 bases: TGTGCCAGCAGCTCCCCCGGGACTAGCTTCTACAATGAGCAGTTCTTC.

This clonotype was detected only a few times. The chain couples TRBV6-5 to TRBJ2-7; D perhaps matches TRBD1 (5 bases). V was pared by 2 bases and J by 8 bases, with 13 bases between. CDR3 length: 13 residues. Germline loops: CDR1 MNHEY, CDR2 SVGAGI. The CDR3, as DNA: TGTGCCAGCAGTTACGAACAGGCTATGAAGCAGTACTTC. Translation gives CASSYEQAMKQYF.

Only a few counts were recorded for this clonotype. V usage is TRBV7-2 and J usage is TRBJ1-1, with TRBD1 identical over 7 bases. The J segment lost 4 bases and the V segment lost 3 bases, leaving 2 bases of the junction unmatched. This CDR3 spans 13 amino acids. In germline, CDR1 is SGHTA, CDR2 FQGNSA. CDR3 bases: TGTGCCAGCAGCTTTCGACAGGGCACTGAAGCTTTCTTT. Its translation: CASSFRQGTEAFF.

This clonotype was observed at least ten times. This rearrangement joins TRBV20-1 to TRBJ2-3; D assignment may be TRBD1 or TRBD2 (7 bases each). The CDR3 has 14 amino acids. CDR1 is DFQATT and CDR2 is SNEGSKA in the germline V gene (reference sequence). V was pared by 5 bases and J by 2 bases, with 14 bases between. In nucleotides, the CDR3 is TGCAGTGCTTCCAGGGGGGGCGACACAGATACGCAGTATTTT. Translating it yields CSASRGGDTDTQYF.

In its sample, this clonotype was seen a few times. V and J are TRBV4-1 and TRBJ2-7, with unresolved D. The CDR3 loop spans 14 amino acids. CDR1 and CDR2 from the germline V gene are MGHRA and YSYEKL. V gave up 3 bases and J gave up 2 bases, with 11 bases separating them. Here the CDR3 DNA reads TGCGCCAGCAGCCACCCCTACACCCCCTACGAGCAGTACTTC. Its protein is CASSHPYTPYEQYF.

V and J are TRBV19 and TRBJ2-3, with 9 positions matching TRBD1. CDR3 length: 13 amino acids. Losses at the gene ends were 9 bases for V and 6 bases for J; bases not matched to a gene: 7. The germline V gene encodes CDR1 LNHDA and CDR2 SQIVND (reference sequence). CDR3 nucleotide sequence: TGTGCCAGCCGGGACAGGGCCCGCGATACGCAGTATTTT. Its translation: CASRDRARDTQYF.

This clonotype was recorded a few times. The CDR3 protein is CASSLGSGTLNTEAFF. In nucleotides, the CDR3 is TGCGCCAGCAGCTTGGGTAGCGGGACATTGAACACTGAAGCTTTCTTT. The J gene is TRBJ1-1, the V gene TRBV5-1; a weak D match, TRBD1 (6 bases). Trimming cost V 0 bases and J 0 bases, with 12 bases left between them. The CDR3 runs to 16 residues. Germline V gene sequence: CDR1 SGHRS, CDR2 YFSETQ.

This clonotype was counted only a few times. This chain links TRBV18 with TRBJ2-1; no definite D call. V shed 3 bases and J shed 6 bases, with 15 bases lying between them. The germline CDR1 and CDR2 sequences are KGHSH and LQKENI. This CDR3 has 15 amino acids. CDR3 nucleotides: TGTGCCAGCTCACCCTTCGAGAGTCTTGTCAATGAGCAGTTCTTC. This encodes CASSPFESLVNEQFF.

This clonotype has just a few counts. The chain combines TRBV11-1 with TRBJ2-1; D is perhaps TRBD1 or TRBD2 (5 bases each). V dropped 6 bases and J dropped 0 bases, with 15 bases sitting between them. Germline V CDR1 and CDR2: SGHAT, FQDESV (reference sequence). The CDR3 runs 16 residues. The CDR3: CASRLAGTNSYNEQFF. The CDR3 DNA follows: TGTGCCAGCAGGCTCGCCGGGACCAACTCCTACAATGAGCAGTTCTTC.

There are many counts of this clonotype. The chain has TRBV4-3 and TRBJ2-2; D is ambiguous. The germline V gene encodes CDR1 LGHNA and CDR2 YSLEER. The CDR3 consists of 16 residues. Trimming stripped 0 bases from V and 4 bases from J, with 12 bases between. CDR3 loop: CASSQDATPATGELFF. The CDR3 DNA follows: TGCGCCAGCAGCCAAGACGCCACCCCTGCCACCGGGGAGCTGTTTTTT.

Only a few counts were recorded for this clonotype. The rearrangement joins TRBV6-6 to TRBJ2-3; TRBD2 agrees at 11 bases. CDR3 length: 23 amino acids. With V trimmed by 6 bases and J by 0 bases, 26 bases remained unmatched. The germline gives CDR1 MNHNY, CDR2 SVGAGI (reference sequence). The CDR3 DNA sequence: TGTGCCAGCAGACCAGACAGGCAGTGGCTAGCGGGGGGCAACATTACTAGCACAGATACGCAGTATTTT. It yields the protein CASRPDRQWLAGGNITSTDTQYF.

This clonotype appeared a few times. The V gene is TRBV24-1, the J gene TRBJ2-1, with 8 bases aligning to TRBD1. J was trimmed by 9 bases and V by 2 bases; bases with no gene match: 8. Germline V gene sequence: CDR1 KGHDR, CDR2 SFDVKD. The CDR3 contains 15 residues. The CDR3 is CATSDWTGQGAEQFF. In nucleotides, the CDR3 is TGTGCCACCAGTGATTGGACCGGACAGGGAGCTGAGCAGTTCTTC.

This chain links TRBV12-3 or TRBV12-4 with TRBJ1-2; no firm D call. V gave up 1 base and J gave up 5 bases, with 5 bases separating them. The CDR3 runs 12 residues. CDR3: CASSLDRYGYTF. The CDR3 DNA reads TGTGCCAGCAGTTTAGACAGATATGGCTACACCTTC.

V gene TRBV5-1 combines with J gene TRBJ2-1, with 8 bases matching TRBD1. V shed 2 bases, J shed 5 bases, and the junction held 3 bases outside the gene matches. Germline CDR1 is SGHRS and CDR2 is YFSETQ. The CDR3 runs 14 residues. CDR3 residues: CASSFRTGNNEQFF. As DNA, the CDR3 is TGCGCCAGCAGCTTCAGGACAGGGAACAATGAGCAGTTCTTC.

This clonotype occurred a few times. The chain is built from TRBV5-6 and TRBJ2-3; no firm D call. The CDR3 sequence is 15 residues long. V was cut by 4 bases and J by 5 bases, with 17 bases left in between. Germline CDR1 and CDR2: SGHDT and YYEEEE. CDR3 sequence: CASSLGPPTGDTQYF. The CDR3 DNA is TGTGCCAGCAGCCTGGGTCCTCCAACGGGAGATACGCAGTATTTT.

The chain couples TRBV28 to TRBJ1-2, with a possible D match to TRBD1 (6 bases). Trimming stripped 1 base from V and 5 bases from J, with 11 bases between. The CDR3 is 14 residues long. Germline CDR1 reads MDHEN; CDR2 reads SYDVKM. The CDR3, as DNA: TGTGCCAGCAGTTTATACCGCCAGGGGTATGGCTACACCTTC. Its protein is CASSLYRQGYGYTF.

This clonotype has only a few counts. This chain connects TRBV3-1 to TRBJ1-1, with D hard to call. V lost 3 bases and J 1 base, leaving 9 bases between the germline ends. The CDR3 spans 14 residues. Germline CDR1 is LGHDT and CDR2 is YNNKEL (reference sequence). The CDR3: CASSQVLSNTEAFF. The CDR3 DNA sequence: TGTGCCAGCAGCCAGGTGTTATCGAACACTGAAGCTTTCTTT.

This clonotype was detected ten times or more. DNA for the CDR3: TGTGCCAGCAGCTCTACCACTCTCAATGAGCAGTTCTTC. It is translated as CASSSTTLNEQFF. This chain connects TRBV7-2 to TRBJ2-1; D uncertain. In germline, CDR1 is SGHTA, CDR2 FQGNSA. Deletions cut 4 bases from V and 6 bases from J, with 10 bases between. This CDR3 is 13 amino acids long.

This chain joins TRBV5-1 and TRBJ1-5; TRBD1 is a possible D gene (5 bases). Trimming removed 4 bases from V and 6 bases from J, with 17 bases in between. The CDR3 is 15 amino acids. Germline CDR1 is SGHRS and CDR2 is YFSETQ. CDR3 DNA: TGCGCCAGCAGCAGAGGTCAGGGTATGGGTCAGCCCCAGCATTTT. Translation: CASSRGQGMGQPQHF.

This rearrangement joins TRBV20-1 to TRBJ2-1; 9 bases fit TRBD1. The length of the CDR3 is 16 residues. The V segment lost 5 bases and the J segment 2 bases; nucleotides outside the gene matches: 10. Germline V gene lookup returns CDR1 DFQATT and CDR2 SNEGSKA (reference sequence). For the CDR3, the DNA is TGCAGTGCTCCGACAGGGGGGGTTATCCCCTACAATGAGCAGTTCTTC. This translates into CSAPTGGVIPYNEQFF.

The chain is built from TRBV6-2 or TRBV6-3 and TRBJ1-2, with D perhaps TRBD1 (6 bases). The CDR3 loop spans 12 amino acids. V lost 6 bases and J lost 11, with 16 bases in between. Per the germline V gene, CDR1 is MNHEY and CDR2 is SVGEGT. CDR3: CASSDRGARYTF. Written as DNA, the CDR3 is TGTGCCAGCAGCGATAGGGGGGCGCGGTACACCTTC.

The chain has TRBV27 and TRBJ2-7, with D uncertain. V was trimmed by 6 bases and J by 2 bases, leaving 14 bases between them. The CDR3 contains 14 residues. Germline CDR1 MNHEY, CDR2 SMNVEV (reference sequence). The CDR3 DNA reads TGTGCCAGCAGCTCCTTGGCAGCAACCTACGAGCAGTACGTC. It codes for CASSSLAATYEQYV.

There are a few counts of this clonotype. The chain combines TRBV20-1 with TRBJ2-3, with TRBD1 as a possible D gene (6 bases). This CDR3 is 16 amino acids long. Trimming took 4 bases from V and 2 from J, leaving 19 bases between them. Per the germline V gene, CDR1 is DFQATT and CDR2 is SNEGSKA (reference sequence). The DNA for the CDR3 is TGCAGTGCTACTTCCGGGACAAGGGATTACACAGATACGCAGTATTTT. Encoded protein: CSATSGTRDYTDTQYF.

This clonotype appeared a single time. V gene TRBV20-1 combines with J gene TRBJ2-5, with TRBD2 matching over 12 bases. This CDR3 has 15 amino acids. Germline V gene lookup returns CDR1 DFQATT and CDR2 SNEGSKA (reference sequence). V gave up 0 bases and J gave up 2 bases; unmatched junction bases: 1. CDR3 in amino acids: CSARELAGGQETQYF. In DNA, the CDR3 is TGCAGTGCTAGAGAGCTAGCGGGGGGGCAAGAGACCCAGTACTTC.

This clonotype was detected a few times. Written as DNA, the CDR3 is TGTGCCAGCAGCATCGGACAGGGAGGGCAGCCCCAGCATTTT. The encoded protein is CASSIGQGGQPQHF. The chain links TRBV5-8 to TRBJ1-5, with 8 positions matching TRBD1. The germline V gene encodes CDR1 SGHTS and CDR2 YDEGEE. The CDR3 covers 14 residues. V lost 4 bases, J lost 7 bases, and 7 bases stayed unmatched. The full variable domain, completed using reference TRBV5-8 and TRBJ1-5, is EAGVTQSPTHLIKTRGQQATLRCSPISGHTSVYWYQQALGLGLQFLLWYDEGEERNRGNFPPRFSGRQFPNYSSELNVNALELEDSALYLCASSIGQGGQPQHFGDGTRLSIL.

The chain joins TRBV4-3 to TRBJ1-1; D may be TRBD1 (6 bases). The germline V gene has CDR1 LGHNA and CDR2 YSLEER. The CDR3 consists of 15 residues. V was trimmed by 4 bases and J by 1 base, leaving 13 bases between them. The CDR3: CASSPQATGNTEAFF. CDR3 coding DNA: TGCGCCAGCAGCCCTCAAGCGACAGGGAACACTGAAGCTTTCTTT.

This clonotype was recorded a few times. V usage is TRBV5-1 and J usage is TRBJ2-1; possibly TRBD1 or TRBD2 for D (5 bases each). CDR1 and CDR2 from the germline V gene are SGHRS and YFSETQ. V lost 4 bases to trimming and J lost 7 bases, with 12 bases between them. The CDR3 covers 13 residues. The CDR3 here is CASSGDRDNEQFF. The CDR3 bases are TGCGCCAGCAGCGGGGACCGGGATAATGAGCAGTTCTTC.

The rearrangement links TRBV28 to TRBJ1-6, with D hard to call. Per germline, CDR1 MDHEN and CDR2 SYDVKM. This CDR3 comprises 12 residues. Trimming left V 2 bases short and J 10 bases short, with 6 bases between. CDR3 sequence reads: CASSLKGSPLHF. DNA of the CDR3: TGTGCCAGCAGTTTAAAGGGATCACCCCTCCACTTT.

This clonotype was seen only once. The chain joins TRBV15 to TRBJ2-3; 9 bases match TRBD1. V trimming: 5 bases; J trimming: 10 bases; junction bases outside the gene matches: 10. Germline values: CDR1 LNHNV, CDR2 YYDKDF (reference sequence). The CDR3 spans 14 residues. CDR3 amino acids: CATSPRDREFAQYF. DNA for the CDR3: TGTGCCACCAGCCCCCGGGACAGGGAGTTTGCGCAGTATTTT.

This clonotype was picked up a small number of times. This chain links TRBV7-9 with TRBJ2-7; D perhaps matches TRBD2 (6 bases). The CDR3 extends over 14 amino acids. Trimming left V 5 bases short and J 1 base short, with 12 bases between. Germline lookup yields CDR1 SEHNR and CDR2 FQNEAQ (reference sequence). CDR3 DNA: TGTGCCAGCAGCCCGTCGGGGGAATCCTACGAGCAGTACGTC. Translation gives CASSPSGESYEQYV.

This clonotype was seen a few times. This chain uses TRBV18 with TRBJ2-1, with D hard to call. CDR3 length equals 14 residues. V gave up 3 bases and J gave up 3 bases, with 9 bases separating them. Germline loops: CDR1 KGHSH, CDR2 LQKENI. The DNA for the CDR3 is TGTGCCAGCTCACCTAGGGCAGTCTACAATGAGCAGTTCTTC. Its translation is CASSPRAVYNEQFF.